Presented here are 18 T cell receptor beta chains from one specimen sequenced in a study of blood T cells in healthy people across ages (dated by TCRdb to between 2014 and 2017). The library was produced with 5' RACE. The sequencer listed for this sample is Illumina HiSeq 2500. A second PCR of about 7 to 12 cycles was run with a J-beta primer mix and a sample-barcoded 5' primer. TCRdb applied fastp at Q25 and MiXCR to the public reads, then kept only in-frame beta chains. Under each unique CDR3 protein, matching rows form one entry showing the most common genes and DNA. A total of 600,000 to 1,000,000 distinct CDR3 sequences appear in this sample, about 25% of them only once. The ten largest clonotypes hold approximately 4% of the sample. These data also formed part of another study, on T cells of mothers and their children.

Material for sequencing was blood. All receptors come from a boy aged 5-17 years in good health.

The chain carries TRBV10-3 and TRBJ1-2, with D perhaps matching TRBD1 (5 bases). Germline loops: CDR1 ENHRY, CDR2 SYGVKD. The V end was cut by 10 bases, the J end by 6 bases, with 18 bases between. This CDR3 is built from 13 residues. CDR3 in DNA: TGTGCCACGAGGGGCGGGGAGAACCATGGCTACACCTTC. This translates into CATRGGENHGYTF.

This clonotype occurred many times. The V gene is TRBV6-5, the J gene TRBJ2-2; D remains ambiguous. This CDR3 has 12 residues. V lost 2 bases and J 4 bases, leaving 2 bases between the germline ends. Germline loops: CDR1 MNHEY, CDR2 SVGAGI. In DNA, the CDR3 is TGTGCCAGCAGTTACGGCACCGGGGAGCTGTTTTTT. Translation: CASSYGTGELFF.

This clonotype has more than one count but fewer than ten. V gene TRBV28 combines with J gene TRBJ2-7; D gene uncertain. The CDR3 covers 12 residues. V lost 9 bases and J lost 3, with 12 bases in between. Germline assignment: CDR1 MDHEN and CDR2 SYDVKM. The CDR3 protein is CASKKSGYEQYF. CDR3 coding DNA: TGTGCCAGTAAAAAATCAGGCTACGAGCAGTACTTC.

This clonotype was found a few times. This chain links TRBV28 with TRBJ2-7, with D perhaps TRBD1 (6 bases). CDR1 is MDHEN, CDR2 SYDVKM, per germline. Deletions cut 5 bases from V and 3 bases from J, with 20 bases between. The CDR3 is 16 amino acids. The CDR3 DNA reads TGTGCCAGCAGTCCCAGTATCGGGCAGGGGCTCTACGAGCAGTACTTC. Translating gives CASSPSIGQGLYEQYF.

This clonotype was observed a handful of times. The CDR3 region has the DNA TGTGCCAGCAGCAAAGTGGGGCTAGCGGTATACAATGAGCAGTTCTTC. Its protein is CASSKVGLAVYNEQFF. The V call is TRBV21-1, the J call TRBJ2-5; TRBD2, the D gene given by the table, was not confirmed from the DNA. The end of the DNA aligns better with TRBJ2-1, so the J call may be wrong. TRBV21-1 constitutes a pseudogene. The CDR3 runs 16 residues.

The V and J genes are TRBV28 and TRBJ2-7; 8 bases agree with TRBD1. The CDR3 loop spans 15 amino acids. Per germline, CDR1 MDHEN and CDR2 SYDVKM. The V and J ends lost 6 bases and 2 bases, in that order; junction bases with no gene match: 9. The CDR3 sequence: CASRSITTGAYEQYF. The CDR3, as DNA: TGTGCCAGCAGATCAATCACGACAGGGGCCTACGAGCAGTACTTC.

Only a few counts were recorded for this clonotype. The rearrangement links TRBV29-1 to TRBJ1-2; TRBD1 aligns across 11 bases. CDR1 is SQVTM and CDR2 is ANQGSEA in the germline V gene. With V trimmed by 3 bases and J by 0 bases, 3 bases remained unmatched. This CDR3 spans 15 amino acids. CDR3 nucleotides: TGCAGCGTTGAGGGACAGGGGGATCCTAACTATGGCTACACCTTC. Encoded protein: CSVEGQGDPNYGYTF.

The CDR3 reads CASSEALGRTYGYTF. The CDR3 DNA follows: TGTGCCAGCAGTGAAGCGTTGGGTCGGACCTATGGCTACACCTTC. The V call is TRBV6-1, the J call TRBJ1-2; D is ambiguous. The CDR3 covers 15 residues. Trimming pared 0 bases from V and 4 bases from J, leaving 12 bases between. The germline CDR1 and CDR2 sequences are MNHNS and SASEGT.

This clonotype was detected a few times. The chain has TRBV28 and TRBJ2-5; the D gene is possibly TRBD1 (6 bases). V lost 5 bases and J lost 9, with 13 bases in between. The germline CDR1 and CDR2 sequences are MDHEN and SYDVKM. The CDR3 covers 12 residues. CDR3 amino acids: CASSGQYLAQYF. The CDR3 DNA follows: TGTGCCAGCAGTGGACAGTATCTGGCCCAGTACTTC. The full variable domain, rest sourced from reference TRBV28 and TRBJ2-5, is DVKVTQSSRYLVKRTGEKVFLECVQDMDHENMFWYRQDPGLGLRLIYFSYDVKMKEKGDIPEGYSVSREKKERFSLILESASTNQTSMYLCASSGQYLAQYFGPGTRLLVL.

This chain uses TRBV7-2 with TRBJ2-5; D possibly corresponds to TRBD2 (5 bases). The end of the DNA fits TRBJ2-7 better, so the J call may be wrong. The CDR3 sequence is 16 residues long. From germline, CDR1 is SGHTA and CDR2 FQGNSA. CDR3 in DNA: TGTGCCAGCAGCTTCCCCTCCCGGGGTGCCCTCTACGAGCAGTACTTC. Translation gives CASSFPSRGALYEQYF.

The genes are TRBV4-3 and TRBJ2-3; the match to TRBD2 covers 10 bases. The CDR3 extends over 17 amino acids. V lost 0 bases, J lost 1 base, and 4 bases stayed unmatched. Germline CDR1 reads LGHNA; CDR2 reads YSLEER. The CDR3 is CASSQDYGTSGTDTQYF. The CDR3 DNA is TGCGCCAGCAGCCAAGACTATGGGACTAGCGGCACAGATACGCAGTATTTT.

This chain uses TRBV7-9 with TRBJ2-3, with D perhaps given as TRBD1 or TRBD2 (6 bases each). Germline lookup yields CDR1 SEHNR and CDR2 FQNEAQ (reference sequence). The CDR3 runs 16 residues. The V and J ends lost 0 bases and 4 bases respectively, with 14 bases between them. The chain's CDR3 is CASSLAGGAFADTQYF. In DNA, the CDR3 is TGTGCCAGCAGCTTAGCCGGGGGCGCCTTCGCAGATACGCAGTATTTT.

The chain recombines TRBV6-6 with TRBJ1-1; TRBD1 matches at 7 bases. The V gene's germline CDR1 is MNHNY and CDR2 SVGAGI (reference sequence). Unmatched junction bases numbered 5, after V lost 6 bases and J lost 7 bases. The CDR3 has 12 residues. CDR3 bases: TGTGCCAGCAGAACTTACAGGGGTGAAGCTTTCTTT. As protein: CASRTYRGEAFF.

This clonotype was seen many times. The gene calls are TRBV29-1 and TRBJ2-1; D possibly matches TRBD1 or TRBD2 (5 bases each). The germline CDR1 and CDR2 sequences are SQVTM and ANQGSEA. Trimming pared 3 bases from V and 1 base from J, leaving 13 bases between. This CDR3 comprises 15 residues. The CDR3 loop reads CSVDWQGVSYNEQFF. The CDR3 nucleotides read TGCAGCGTTGATTGGCAGGGAGTGTCCTACAATGAGCAGTTCTTC.

V is TRBV20-1 and J is TRBJ2-7; 9 positions agree with TRBD2. V lost 1 base and J lost 4; bases outside the gene matches: 5. Germline CDR1 and CDR2: DFQATT and SNEGSKA (reference sequence). This CDR3 is built from 14 residues. CDR3 amino acids: CSARGLAEGYEQYF. In nucleotides, the CDR3 is TGCAGTGCTAGAGGACTAGCGGAGGGGTACGAGCAGTACTTC.

This clonotype has a handful of counts. The CDR3 DNA reads TGCGCCAGCAGCCAAGATCACAGGGGGCAAAGCTACGAGCAGTACTTC. Translated: CASSQDHRGQSYEQYF. J is TRBJ2-7 and V is TRBV4-3, with 9 bases matching TRBD1. Per the germline V gene, CDR1 is LGHNA and CDR2 is YSLEER. CDR3 length: 16 amino acids. Trimming removed 0 bases from V and 3 bases from J; junction bases left unmatched: 6.

This clonotype occurred a few times. This chain connects TRBV6-6 to TRBJ2-1; the D gene is possibly TRBD1 (5 bases). Germline V gene lookup returns CDR1 MNHNY and CDR2 SVGAGI (reference sequence). The CDR3 covers 16 residues. Trimming took off 4 bases at V and 3 bases at J, with 16 bases between the two ends. The CDR3 nucleotides read TGTGCCAGCAGTTCCTCGAAGGGGTTTAGCTACAATGAGCAGTTCTTC. Protein product: CASSSSKGFSYNEQFF.

The CDR3 reads CASSLVTSGSGANVLTF. The CDR3 DNA sequence: TGTGCCAGCAGCTTAGTTACCTCCGGGTCTGGGGCCAACGTCCTGACTTTC. The gene calls are TRBV11-2 and TRBJ2-6; the D is unclear. Trimming removed 1 base at V and 1 base at J, with 11 bases between. This CDR3 is built from 17 residues. Germline V gene data show CDR1 as SGHAT and CDR2 as FQNNGV.